The 21 T cell receptor beta chains given below trace back to one sample, sequenced in a study of blood T cell repertoires in COVID-19. Some clones are missing from TCRdb's copy, which holds only in-frame ones; the method was immunoSEQ multiplex PCR. This table holds approximately 180,000 clones, approximately 85% found once. Sample: peripheral blood. These receptors were collected from a man between 60 and 75 years old with acute or convalescent COVID-19.

The chain is built from TRBV18 and TRBJ2-1, with 10 positions matching TRBD2. Unmatched junction bases numbered 8, after V lost 2 bases and J lost 10 bases. CDR3 length: 15 residues. Germline V gene data show CDR1 as KGHSH and CDR2 as LQKENI. The CDR3 sequence: CASSPTLAGVGEQFF. In nucleotides, the CDR3 is TGTGCCAGCTCACCAACCCTAGCGGGAGTAGGAGAGCAGTTCTTC.

The CDR3 nucleotides are TGTGCCAGCAGCAAAGCGCCGGCGACACTCTACAATGAGCAGTTCTTC. As protein: CASSKAPATLYNEQFF. The chain combines TRBV21-1 with TRBJ2-1; the table's D call, TRBD1, has no DNA check behind it. TRBV21-1 is a recognized pseudogene. This CDR3 comprises 16 residues.

The chain carries TRBV6-5 and TRBJ1-2, with 7 bases lining up with TRBD1. Germline CDR1 and CDR2: MNHEY and SVGAGI. The CDR3 consists of 13 residues. J gave up 2 bases and V 6 bases, and 3 bases lay outside the gene matches. The CDR3 is CASRGGGNYGYTF. The DNA for the CDR3 is TGTGCCAGCAGAGGGGGCGGCAACTATGGCTACACCTTC.

This sequence joins TRBV27 and TRBJ1-6; TRBD1 aligns across 7 bases. V trimming: 6 bases; J trimming: 10 bases; junction bases outside the gene matches: 9. This CDR3 is built from 14 residues. Per the germline V gene, CDR1 is MNHEY and CDR2 is SMNVEV (reference sequence). The CDR3 protein is CASSPTRGPSPLHF. The CDR3 region has the DNA TGTGCCAGCAGCCCCACGAGGGGGCCCTCACCCCTCCACTTT.

The chain recombines TRBV3-1 (or the pseudogene TRBV3-2) with TRBJ1-6; D unresolved. CDR1 and CDR2 (germline): LGHDT, YNNKEL (reference sequence). The CDR3 length is 12 residues. Between the trimmed V and J ends, which lost 0 bases and 14 bases, there was a span of 8 bases. CDR3 DNA sequence: TGTGCCAGCAGCCAAGACCCCAGGTCCCTCCACTTT. Translated: CASSQDPRSLHF.

Only one count was recorded for this clone. The chain has TRBV5-1 and TRBJ2-1; the match to TRBD2 covers 7 bases. Germline V lookup: CDR1 SGHRS, CDR2 YFSETQ. V lost 4 bases to trimming and J lost 7 bases; unmatched junction nucleotides: 14. The CDR3 loop spans 16 amino acids. CDR3 amino acids: CASSRLGAGEVNEQFF. CDR3 DNA sequence: TGCGCCAGCAGCCGCCTCGGGGCGGGAGAAGTAAATGAGCAGTTCTTC.

V usage is TRBV7-3 and J usage is TRBJ1-1, with D unclear. The CDR3 consists of 12 residues. The germline V gene encodes CDR1 SGHTA and CDR2 FQGTGA. V was pared by 6 bases and J by 2 bases, with 7 bases between. The CDR3 DNA follows: TGTGCCAGCAGGGGGAGAAACACTGAAGCTTTCTTT. Protein product: CASRGRNTEAFF.

The V and J genes are TRBV6-5 and TRBJ1-2; D remains ambiguous. The CDR3 totals 13 residues. CDR1 and CDR2 from the germline V gene are MNHEY and SVGAGI. V lost 8 bases and J 4 bases, leaving 14 bases between the germline ends. In nucleotides, the CDR3 is TGTGCCAGCTCCCAGGCGGGTTCCTATGGCTACACCTTC. This codes for CASSQAGSYGYTF.

The CDR3 region is CASSFSTSGTGELFF. The CDR3 DNA is TGTGCCAGCAGTTTCAGCACTAGCGGCACCGGGGAGCTGTTTTTT. This chain connects TRBV27 to TRBJ2-2; 8 bases agree with TRBD2. Germline V gives CDR1 MNHEY, CDR2 SMNVEV (reference sequence). This CDR3 spans 15 amino acids. The ends lost 3 bases at V and 4 bases at J; junction bases unmatched: 4.

The rearrangement joins TRBV5-1 to TRBJ2-2, with 14 bases lining up with TRBD2. Germline V lookup: CDR1 SGHRS, CDR2 YFSETQ. The CDR3 is 19 amino acids. After removal of 3 bases from V and 2 bases from J, the junction contained 9 bases not matched to a gene. The CDR3 bases are TGCGCCAGCAGCTCCTCGAAAGGACTAGCGGGAGGCAACACCGGGGAGCTGTTTTTT. The encoded protein is CASSSSKGLAGGNTGELFF.

This rearrangement joins TRBV5-1 to TRBJ2-5; D remains ambiguous. This CDR3 is built from 12 residues. Germline V lookup: CDR1 SGHRS, CDR2 YFSETQ. Trimming took off 2 bases at V and 1 base at J, with 3 bases between the two ends. The CDR3 DNA reads as TGCGCCAGCAGCTTCATCCAAGAGACCCAGTACTTC. It is translated as CASSFIQETQYF.

V is TRBV6-5 and J is TRBJ2-7, with D possibly matching TRBD2 (6 bases). V was clipped by 0 bases and J by 1 base, with 13 bases between them. The CDR3 runs 16 residues. Germline V gene lookup returns CDR1 MNHEY and CDR2 SVGAGI. CDR3 DNA: TGTGCCAGCAGTTACTCTGGGGGGAGTAGGTCCTACGAGCAGTACTTC. It is translated as CASSYSGGSRSYEQYF.

The chain carries TRBV15 and TRBJ1-4; TRBD1 matches 9 bases. The germline CDR1 and CDR2 sequences are LNHNV and YYDKDF (reference sequence). The CDR3 has 16 residues. Losses at the gene ends were 0 bases for V and 8 bases for J; bases not matched to a gene: 7. The CDR3 reads CATSRDSDRGGEKLFF. The CDR3 coding sequence is TGTGCCACCAGCAGAGACTCGGACAGGGGTGGAGAAAAACTGTTTTTT.

This chain joins TRBV3-1 (or the pseudogene TRBV3-2) and TRBJ2-1, with no clear D. Deletions cut 1 base from V and 8 bases from J, with 3 bases between. Germline V CDR1 and CDR2: LGHDT, YNNKEL (reference sequence). The CDR3 runs 11 residues. CDR3 residues: CASSQVDEQFF. The CDR3 coding sequence is TGTGCCAGCAGCCAAGTCGATGAGCAGTTCTTC.

The V and J genes are TRBV28 and TRBJ1-5, with D possibly being TRBD1 (5 bases). The CDR3 extends over 15 amino acids. V was trimmed by 5 bases and J by 4 bases, leaving 15 bases between them. Looked up from germline, CDR1 is MDHEN and CDR2 is SYDVKM. The CDR3, as DNA: TGTGCCAGCAGTCCTCGGCCCCGGGGGAATCAGCCCCAGCATTTT. Amino acids: CASSPRPRGNQPQHF.

The rearrangement links TRBV27 to TRBJ2-2; TRBD1 matches 8 bases. Germline CDR1 reads MNHEY; CDR2 reads SMNVEV (reference sequence). The CDR3 spans 14 residues. The J segment lost 7 bases and the V segment lost 6 bases, leaving 7 bases of the junction unmatched. The CDR3 region has the DNA TGTGCCAGCAGGTCAGGGGGCTTGGGCGGGGAGCTGTTTTTT. Encoded protein: CASRSGGLGGELFF.

The chain couples TRBV15 to TRBJ1-5; D is uncertain. The CDR3 consists of 13 residues. Germline lookup yields CDR1 LNHNV and CDR2 YYDKDF (reference sequence). V was clipped by 0 bases and J by 15 bases, with 15 bases between them. The CDR3: CATSRDFSTVRHF. CDR3 coding DNA: TGTGCCACCAGCAGAGATTTTAGCACGGTCCGGCATTTT.

The chain combines TRBV6-1 with TRBJ1-1; TRBD1 matches 8 bases. Germline loops: CDR1 MNHNS, CDR2 SASEGT. The CDR3 length is 17 residues. The V gene end was trimmed by 3 bases and the J gene end by 1 base; junction bases not matched to a gene: 10. The CDR3 loop is CASSDVGQGGRNTEAFF. The DNA of the CDR3 is TGTGCCAGCAGTGACGTTGGACAGGGCGGTCGGAACACTGAAGCTTTCTTT.

The rearrangement links TRBV7-2 to TRBJ2-1; 10 nucleotides match TRBD2. V lost 6 bases to trimming and J lost 10 bases; unmatched junction nucleotides: 6. Germline-derived CDR1 and CDR2 are SGHTA and FQGNSA. This CDR3 has 13 amino acids. CDR3 sequence (DNA): TGTGCCAGCAGGCTAGCGGGAGAGGGAGAGCAGTTCTTC. This codes for CASRLAGEGEQFF. Supplemented by reference TRBV7-2 and TRBJ2-1, the full variable domain reads GAGVSQSPSNKVTEKGKDVELRCDPISGHTALYWYRQSLGQGLEFLIYFQGNSAPDKSGLPSDRFSAERTGGSVSTLTIQRTQQEDSAVYLCASRLAGEGEQFFGPGTRLTVL.

The chain recombines TRBV30 with TRBJ2-2; D is undetermined. Trimming shortened V by 3 bases and J by 1 base, and 12 bases separated the two germline ends. The germline gives CDR1 GTSNPN, CDR2 SVGIG (reference sequence). The CDR3 totals 15 residues. DNA for the CDR3: TGTGCCTGGAGCGCAGGTGACCGGAACACCGGGGAGCTGTTTTTT. Residues: CAWSAGDRNTGELFF.

This chain uses TRBV6-5 with TRBJ2-3, with D tentatively TRBD1 (5 bases). The germline V and J ends were trimmed by 7 bases and 3 bases, with 11 bases remaining between them. CDR3 length: 13 residues. CDR1 and CDR2 (germline): MNHEY, SVGAGI. CDR3 amino acids: CASTRVGTDTQYF. DNA of the CDR3: TGTGCCAGCACCAGGGTGGGGACAGATACGCAGTATTTT.